This T cell receptor (beta chain) was recovered during a study of blood T cell repertoires in COVID-19. With 10 bases clipped from V and 1 base from J, the junction kept 3 bases outside the gene matches. This CDR3 is built from 12 residues. Germline loops: CDR1 SNHLY, CDR2 FYNNEI. Produced via immunoSEQ multiplex PCR; TCRdb's table is partial and in-frame only. The table shows approximately 270,000 clones, with 85% to 90% occurring only once. The sequence was obtained from a woman in her 30s with acute COVID-19. V is TRBV2 and J is TRBJ1-1; TRBD1 matches at 7 bases. Sequenced material: PBMCs or T cells enriched from blood (not recorded which). In nucleotides, the CDR3 is TGTGCCACTCACAGGGGGAACACTGAAGCTTTCTTT. Residues: CATHRGNTEAFF. Using reference TRBV2 and TRBJ1-1 for the parts outside the CDR3, the full variable domain is EPEVTQTPSHQVTQMGQEVILRCVPISNHLYFYWYRQILGQKVEFLVSFYNNEISEKSEIFDDQFSVERPDGSNFTLKIRSTKLEDSAMYFCATHRGNTEAFFGQGTRLTVV.